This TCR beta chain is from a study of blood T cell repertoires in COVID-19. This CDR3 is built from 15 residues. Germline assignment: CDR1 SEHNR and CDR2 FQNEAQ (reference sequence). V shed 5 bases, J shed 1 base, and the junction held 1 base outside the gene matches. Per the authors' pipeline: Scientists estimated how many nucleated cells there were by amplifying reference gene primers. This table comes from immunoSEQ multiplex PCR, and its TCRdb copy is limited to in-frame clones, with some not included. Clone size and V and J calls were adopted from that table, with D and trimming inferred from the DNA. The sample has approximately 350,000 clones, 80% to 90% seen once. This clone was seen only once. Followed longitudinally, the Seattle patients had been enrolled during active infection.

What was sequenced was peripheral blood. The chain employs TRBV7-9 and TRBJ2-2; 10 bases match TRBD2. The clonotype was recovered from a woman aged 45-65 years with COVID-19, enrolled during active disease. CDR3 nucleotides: TGTGCCAGCAGCGGACTAGCGGTGAACACCGGGGAGCTGTTTTTT. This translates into CASSGLAVNTGELFF.